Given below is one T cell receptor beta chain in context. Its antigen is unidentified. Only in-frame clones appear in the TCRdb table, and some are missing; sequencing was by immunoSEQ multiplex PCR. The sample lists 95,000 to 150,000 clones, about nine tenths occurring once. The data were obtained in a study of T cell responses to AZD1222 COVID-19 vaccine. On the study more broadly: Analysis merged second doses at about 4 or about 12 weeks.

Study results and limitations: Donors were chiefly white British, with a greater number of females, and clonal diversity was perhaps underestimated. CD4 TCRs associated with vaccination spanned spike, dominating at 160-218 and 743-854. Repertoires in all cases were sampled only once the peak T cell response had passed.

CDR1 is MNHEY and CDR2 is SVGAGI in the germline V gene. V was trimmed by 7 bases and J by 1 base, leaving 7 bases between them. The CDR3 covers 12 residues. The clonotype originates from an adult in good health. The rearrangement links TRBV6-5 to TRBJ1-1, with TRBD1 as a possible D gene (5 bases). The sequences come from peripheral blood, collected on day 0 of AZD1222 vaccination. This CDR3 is CASTQGNTEAFF. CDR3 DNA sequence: TGTGCCAGCACTCAGGGGAACACTGAAGCTTTCTTT.